This passage covers 14 T cell receptor beta chains from one sample sequenced in a study of cytomegalovirus exposure and HLA in healthy donors. Both 60 Vbeta primers and 13 Jbeta primers went into the PCR. TCRdb keeps only in-frame clones here, not all; method: immunoSEQ multiplex PCR. Of some 93,000 clones listed, 70% to 85% were seen once; the top ten hold roughly 3.8%. The source material was PBMCs. These receptors were obtained from a man over 45 in good health and CMV-seronegative.

The chain couples TRBV29-1 to TRBJ1-1; 8 bases map to TRBD1. Trimming took 4 bases from V and 3 from J; bases not matched to a gene: 4. CDR1 and CDR2 from the germline V gene are SQVTM and ANQGSEA. This CDR3 has 13 residues. CDR3 sequence: CSVAGGLDTEAFF. The CDR3 DNA reads TGCAGCGTTGCAGGGGGCTTGGACACTGAAGCTTTCTTT.

The CDR3 sequence: CASSGQGTDTQYF. CDR3 nucleotide sequence: TGTGCCAGCAGTGGACAGGGAACAGATACGCAGTATTTT. The chain carries TRBV2 and TRBJ2-3; 7 positions agree with TRBD1. This CDR3 is 13 amino acids long. V shed 4 bases and J 3 bases; nucleotides not matched to a gene: 1. Germline V lookup: CDR1 SNHLY, CDR2 FYNNEI.

Here the CDR3 reads CASSLSYTADTQYF. For the CDR3, the DNA is TGTGCCAGCAGCTTAAGTTATACTGCAGATACGCAGTATTTT. This rearrangement joins TRBV5-4 to TRBJ2-3; D is unclear. This CDR3 has 14 residues. V lost 2 bases to trimming and J lost 4 bases, with 11 bases between them. In germline, CDR1 is SGHNT, CDR2 YYREEE (reference sequence).

The rearrangement uses TRBV7-2 and TRBJ2-1; TRBD2 matches at 10 bases. V shed 4 bases and J 9 bases; nucleotides not matched to a gene: 9. CDR3 length: 15 residues. From germline, CDR1 is SGHTA and CDR2 FQGNSA. CDR3 amino acids: CASSSSGRAAGEQFF. The CDR3 coding sequence is TGTGCCAGCAGCTCAAGCGGGAGGGCCGCGGGTGAGCAGTTCTTC.

This chain uses TRBV30 with TRBJ1-1, with D perhaps matching TRBD1 (5 bases). The CDR3 contains 15 residues. CDR1 and CDR2 from the germline V gene are GTSNPN and SVGIG (reference sequence). Trimming took 3 bases from V and 3 from J, leaving 17 bases between them. CDR3 nucleotides: TGTGCCTGGAGGGCCCGCGGGGGATGGGACACTGAAGCTTTCTTT. As protein: CAWRARGGWDTEAFF.

The genes are TRBV18 and TRBJ1-1, with 8 bases lining up with TRBD1. The CDR3 runs to 14 residues. Germline V gene sequence: CDR1 KGHSH, CDR2 LQKENI. With 4 bases clipped from V and 0 bases from J, the junction kept 1 base outside the gene matches. CDR3 sequence (DNA): TGTGCCAGCTCACGACAGGGGATGAACACTGAAGCTTTCTTT. It translates to CASSRQGMNTEAFF. Drawing the rest from reference TRBV18 and TRBJ1-1, the complete variable domain is NAGVMQNPRHLVRRRGQEARLRCSPMKGHSHVYWYRQLPEEGLKFMVYLQKENIIDESGMPKERFSAEFPKEGPSILRIQQVVRGDSAAYFCASSRQGMNTEAFFGQGTRLTVV.

V and J are TRBV27 and TRBJ2-3; D uncertain. Germline V gene lookup returns CDR1 MNHEY and CDR2 SMNVEV (reference sequence). V was clipped by 5 bases and J by 3 bases, with 9 bases between them. This CDR3 has 13 residues. CDR3 DNA: TGTGCCAGCAGTCTGATCTATACAGATACGCAGTATTTT. Translation gives CASSLIYTDTQYF.

The chain is built from TRBV28 and TRBJ2-5; D perhaps matches TRBD2 (6 bases). V lost 2 bases, J lost 11 bases, and 9 bases lay in between. The CDR3 has 11 residues. The germline gives CDR1 MDHEN, CDR2 SYDVKM. CDR3 sequence reads: CASSLGGEQYF. CDR3 DNA: TGTGCCAGCAGTTTAGGCGGGGAGCAGTACTTC.

The sample holds one count of this clone. This chain connects TRBV6-6 to TRBJ2-5, with 9 bases aligning to TRBD1. Near its end, the DNA agrees better with TRBJ2-7, so the J call may be wrong. This CDR3 comprises 14 residues. Germline assignment: CDR1 MNHNY and CDR2 SVGAGI (reference sequence). The CDR3 sequence: CASSYPGQGYEQYF. For the CDR3, the DNA is TGTGCCAGCAGTTATCCGGGACAGGGTTACGAGCAGTACTTC.

V and J are TRBV28 and TRBJ1-6; TRBD1 agrees at 8 bases. The V gene's germline CDR1 is MDHEN and CDR2 SYDVKM. CDR3 length equals 14 residues. The junction had 4 bases not matched to a gene; V was cut back by 8 bases and J by 4 bases. The CDR3: CASGQGRYNSPLHF. DNA for the CDR3: TGTGCCAGCGGACAGGGCCGATATAATTCACCCCTCCACTTT. The full variable domain, rest sourced from reference TRBV28 and TRBJ1-6, is DVKVTQSSRYLVKRTGEKVFLECVQDMDHENMFWYRQDPGLGLRLIYFSYDVKMKEKGDIPEGYSVSREKKERFSLILESASTNQTSMYLCASGQGRYNSPLHFGNGTRLTVT.

The chain is built from TRBV5-8 and TRBJ2-4; 9 positions agree with TRBD1. Germline values: CDR1 SGHTS, CDR2 YDEGEE. This CDR3 is 15 amino acids long. V shed 3 bases, J shed 5 bases, and the junction held 6 bases outside the gene matches. CDR3 coding DNA: TGTGCCAGCAGCTCCGTTTGGACAGGGGAAAACATTCAGTACTTC. Translation: CASSSVWTGENIQYF.

This clone was found once. This chain uses TRBV27 with TRBJ2-7; tentative D call: TRBD2 (6 bases). The CDR3 totals 14 residues. V was cut by 2 bases and J by 2 bases, with 10 bases left in between. The germline gives CDR1 MNHEY, CDR2 SMNVEV (reference sequence). CDR3 nucleotide sequence: TGTGCCAGCAGTTTACGGGGAGGTCCCTACGAGCAGTACTTC. Translated, it gives CASSLRGGPYEQYF.

This sequence joins TRBV11-2 and TRBJ2-7; the D gene is possibly TRBD2 (6 bases). This CDR3 is built from 16 residues. Looked up from germline, CDR1 is SGHAT and CDR2 is FQNNGV. V was trimmed by 5 bases and J by 2 bases, leaving 19 bases between them. CDR3 nucleotide sequence: TGTGCCAGCAGCGTGAGGGCGGGACCGGGAACCTACGAGCAGTACTTC. Amino acid sequence: CASSVRAGPGTYEQYF.

The J gene is TRBJ2-7, the V gene TRBV28; D is possibly TRBD2 (6 bases). This CDR3 comprises 16 residues. Germline CDR1 reads MDHEN; CDR2 reads SYDVKM. Trimming took 4 bases from V and 2 from J, leaving 18 bases between them. The CDR3 sequence: CASSSPEGTLTYEQYF. CDR3 DNA: TGTGCCAGCAGTTCTCCCGAGGGGACTTTAACCTACGAGCAGTACTTC. Drawing the rest from reference TRBV28 and TRBJ2-7, the complete variable domain is DVKVTQSSRYLVKRTGEKVFLECVQDMDHENMFWYRQDPGLGLRLIYFSYDVKMKEKGDIPEGYSVSREKKERFSLILESASTNQTSMYLCASSSPEGTLTYEQYFGPGTRLTVT.